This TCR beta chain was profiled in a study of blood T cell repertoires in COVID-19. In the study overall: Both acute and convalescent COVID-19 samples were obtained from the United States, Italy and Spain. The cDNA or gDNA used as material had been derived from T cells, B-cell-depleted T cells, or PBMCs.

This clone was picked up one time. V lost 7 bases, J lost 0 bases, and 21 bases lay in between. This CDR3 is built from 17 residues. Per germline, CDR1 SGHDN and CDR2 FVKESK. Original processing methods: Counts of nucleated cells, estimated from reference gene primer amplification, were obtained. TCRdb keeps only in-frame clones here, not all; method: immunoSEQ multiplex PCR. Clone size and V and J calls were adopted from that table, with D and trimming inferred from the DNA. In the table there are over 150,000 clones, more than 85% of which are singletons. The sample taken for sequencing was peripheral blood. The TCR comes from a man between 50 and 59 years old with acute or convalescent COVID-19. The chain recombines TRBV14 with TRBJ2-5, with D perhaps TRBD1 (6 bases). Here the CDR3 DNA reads TGTGCCAGCATCCCAGGGGTGCAGGCTAAGTACCAAGAGACCCAGTACTTC. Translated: CASIPGVQAKYQETQYF.